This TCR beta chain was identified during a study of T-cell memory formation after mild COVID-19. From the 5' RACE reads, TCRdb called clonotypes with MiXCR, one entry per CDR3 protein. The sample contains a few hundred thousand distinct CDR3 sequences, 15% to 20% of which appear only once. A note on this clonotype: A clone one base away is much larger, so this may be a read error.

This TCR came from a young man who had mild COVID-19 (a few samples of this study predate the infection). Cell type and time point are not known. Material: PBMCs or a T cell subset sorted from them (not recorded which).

The CDR3 protein is CDSSKVSEAFF. For the CDR3, the DNA is TGTGACAGCAGCAAAGTCAGTGAAGCTTTCTTT. This sequence joins TRBV21-1 and TRBJ1-1. TRBV21-1 is a recognized pseudogene. This CDR3 comprises 11 residues.